This TCR beta chain was profiled in a study of PD-L1 blockade in urothelial cancer. About the study: Prior chemotherapy regimens per patient numbered 0 to 3. Researchers found blood samples held a median of about 130,000 T cells.

V was pared by 5 bases and J by 1 base, with 8 bases between. Germline CDR1 and CDR2: SGHTA and FQGTGA. CDR3 length equals 13 residues. Time point of the sample: pretreatment peripheral blood. The protocol was immunoSEQ multiplex PCR, while the TCRdb copy is restricted to in-frame clones and leaves out a portion. The repertoire holds about 50,000 clones, with around 79% as singletons. There are a few counts of this clone. The rearrangement links TRBV7-3 to TRBJ1-1; no clear D gene. The specimen was PBMCs, collected around atezolizumab (anti-PD-L1) treatment. The clonotype was recovered from a man between 65 and 79 years old with urothelial cancer. CDR3 nucleotides: TGTGCCAGCAGCGGGCAAAGGAACACTGAAGCTTTCTTT. It is translated as CASSGQRNTEAFF.